One sample yielded the 3 T cell receptor beta chains listed below, sequenced in a study of T cell responses to AZD1222 COVID-19 vaccine (dated by TCRdb to the early 2020s). Library generation was performed with the immunoSEQ multiplex PCR assay. Held by TCRdb, this immuneACCESS table contains in-frame sequences only and omits some clones. Under half of the omission traces to an unresolved V gene where checked; the cause of the rest is unknown. For this sample there are about 79,000 clones; 65% to 85% appear just once. The ten largest make up about 20% of the sample. This specimen's time point label, interpreted: baseline before first vaccination. The source was peripheral blood, collected on day 0 of AZD1222 vaccination. The receptors here all came from an adult in good health.

The chain couples TRBV3-1 (or the pseudogene TRBV3-2) to TRBJ1-2; D perhaps matches TRBD1 (6 bases). The CDR3 has 14 residues. In germline, CDR1 is LGHDT, CDR2 YNNKEL (reference sequence). V shed 6 bases and J shed 2 bases, with 13 bases lying between them. CDR3 sequence reads: CASRTDRPNYGYTF. The CDR3 bases are TGTGCCAGCAGAACCGACAGGCCGAACTATGGCTACACCTTC.

This clone was detected once. The CDR3 reads CAWTHGTANTEAFF. The CDR3 DNA reads as TGTGCCTGGACCCACGGGACGGCTAACACTGAAGCTTTCTTT. The chain is built from TRBV30 and TRBJ1-1; D is possibly TRBD1 (5 bases). Germline V gene data show CDR1 as GTSNPN and CDR2 as SVGIG (reference sequence). This CDR3 comprises 14 residues. Trimming took 4 bases from V and 2 from J, leaving 14 bases between them.

A word on this clone: The sample contains more than one DNA sequence encoding this CDR3. The chain joins TRBV18 to TRBJ1-1, with no clear D. Per the germline V gene, CDR1 is KGHSH and CDR2 is LQKENI. V lost 3 bases to trimming and J lost 1 base, with 9 bases between them. This CDR3 spans 14 amino acids. The CDR3: CASSPGWGNTEAFF. CDR3 DNA: TGTGCCAGCTCACCGGGATGGGGGAACACTGAAGCTTTCTTT.